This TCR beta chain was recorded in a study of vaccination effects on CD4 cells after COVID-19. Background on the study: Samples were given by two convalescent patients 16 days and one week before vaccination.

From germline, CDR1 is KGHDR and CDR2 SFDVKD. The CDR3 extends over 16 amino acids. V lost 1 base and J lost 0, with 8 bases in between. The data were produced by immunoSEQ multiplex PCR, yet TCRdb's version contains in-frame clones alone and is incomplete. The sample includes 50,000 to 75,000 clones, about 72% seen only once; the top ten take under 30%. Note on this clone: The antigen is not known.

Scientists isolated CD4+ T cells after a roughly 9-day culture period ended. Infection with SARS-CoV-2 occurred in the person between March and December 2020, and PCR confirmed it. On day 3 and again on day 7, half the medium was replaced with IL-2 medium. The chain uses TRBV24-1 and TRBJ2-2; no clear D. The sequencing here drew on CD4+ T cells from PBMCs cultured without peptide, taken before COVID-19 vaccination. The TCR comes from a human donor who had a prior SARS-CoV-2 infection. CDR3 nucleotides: TGTGCCACCAGTGATTTCGCTAGTGCGAACACCGGGGAGCTGTTTTTT. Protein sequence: CATSDFASANTGELFF.